The T cell receptor (beta chain) described here comes from a study of metastatic and nonmetastatic thyroid tumors. Study conclusions and caveats: According to reports, the diversity of TCR beta was significantly higher in malignant thyroid tumors than in benign nodules, and this held in both blood and tumor samples.

On this clone: The antigen remains undetermined.

Prior to thyroid surgery, none of the patients had received any treatment. TCRdb ran MiXCR on the PCR reads. The profile shows around 19,000 clones, under 35% of them singletons. Germline V gene sequence: CDR1 SGHAT, CDR2 FQDESV (reference sequence). The CDR3 is made up of 13 amino acids. The sequenced sample consisted of blood. This TCR came from a female donor with papillary thyroid cancer or a benign thyroid nodule (not recorded which). Some clones in this sample may be carry-over from other donors' samples. The genes are TRBV11-1 and TRBJ2-3; 7 positions match TRBD1. The J call is uncertain, as TRBJ2-7 better fits the DNA end. CDR3 amino acids: CASSLLTQGEQYF. The CDR3 DNA reads as TGTGCCAGCAGCTTACTGACACAGGGGGAGCAGTACTTC.